The 23 T cell receptor beta chains below were found in one sample sequenced in a study of cytomegalovirus exposure and HLA in healthy donors. The PCR employed 60 Vbeta primers together with 13 Jbeta primers. This table comes from immunoSEQ multiplex PCR, and its TCRdb copy is limited to in-frame clones, with some not included. The sample has over 100,000 clones; about 74% are singletons. Specimen: PBMCs. The source is a man aged 25 to 40 in good health and CMV-seropositive.

V usage is TRBV18 and J usage is TRBJ2-6, with TRBD1 matching 7 bases. CDR1 and CDR2 (germline): KGHSH, LQKENI. V lost 1 base to trimming and J lost 1 base; unmatched junction nucleotides: 4. The CDR3 is made up of 17 amino acids. The CDR3 DNA is TGTGCCAGCTCACCACGGGACAGCTCGTCTGGGGCCAACGTCCTGACTTTC. Its translation is CASSPRDSSSGANVLTF. The variable domain in full, with the rest retrieved from reference TRBV18 and TRBJ2-6, is NAGVMQNPRHLVRRRGQEARLRCSPMKGHSHVYWYRQLPEEGLKFMVYLQKENIIDESGMPKERFSAEFPKEGPSILRIQQVVRGDSAAYFCASSPRDSSSGANVLTFGAGSRLTVL.

The chain has TRBV2 and TRBJ2-6; tentative D call: TRBD1 (5 bases). The CDR3 has 13 residues. Deletions cut 9 bases from V and 1 base from J, with 7 bases between. The germline gives CDR1 SNHLY, CDR2 FYNNEI. Here the CDR3 reads CASPGSGANVLTF. CDR3 DNA: TGTGCCAGTCCAGGGTCTGGGGCCAACGTCCTGACTTTC.

The chain employs TRBV5-5 and TRBJ2-6, with 10 bases fitting TRBD1. J lost 0 bases, V lost 3 bases, and 9 bases had no gene match. The CDR3 contains 19 residues. CDR1 and CDR2 (germline): SGHKS, YYEKEE (reference sequence). CDR3 DNA: TGTGCCAGCAGCTCGACAGGGGGCGCATCGATCTCTGGGGCCAACGTCCTGACTTTC. This encodes CASSSTGGASISGANVLTF. Using reference TRBV5-5 and TRBJ2-6 for the parts outside the CDR3, the full variable domain is DAGVTQSPTHLIKTRGQQVTLRCSPISGHKSVSWYQQVLGQGPQFIFQYYEKEERGRGNFPDRFSARQFPNYSSELNVNALLLGDSALYLCASSSTGGASISGANVLTFGAGSRLTVL.

The V call is TRBV2, the J call TRBJ2-2; D call uncertain. CDR1 is SNHLY, CDR2 FYNNEI, per germline. This CDR3 spans 11 amino acids. The V and J ends lost 8 bases and 5 bases respectively, with 6 bases between them. The CDR3 DNA follows: TGTGCCAGCTCCAAAACCGGGGAGCTGTTTTTT. Encoded protein: CASSKTGELFF.

V usage is TRBV9 and J usage is TRBJ1-6, with TRBD1 identical over 7 bases. Germline CDR1 SGDLS, CDR2 YYNGEE. The V and J ends lost 3 bases and 5 bases, in that order; junction bases with no gene match: 8. This CDR3 contains 16 residues. DNA of the CDR3: TGTGCCAGCAGCGGATCGGCAGGGGGGAATAATTCACCCCTCCACTTT. Translation gives CASSGSAGGNNSPLHF.

V and J are TRBV10-3 and TRBJ1-2; D call uncertain. Trimming shortened V by 4 bases and J by 8 bases, and 8 bases separated the two germline ends. Germline CDR1 is ENHRY and CDR2 is SYGVKD. The CDR3 is 11 residues long. The chain's CDR3 is CAISGTEGYTF. The CDR3 nucleotides are TGTGCCATCAGTGGGACTGAAGGCTACACCTTC.

The chain uses TRBV5-6 and TRBJ1-6; D call uncertain. V lost 0 bases and J 7 bases, leaving 5 bases between the germline ends. CDR1 and CDR2 (germline): SGHDT, YYEEEE. The CDR3 is made up of 13 amino acids. The CDR3 here is CASSLVQNSPLHF. In nucleotides, the CDR3 is TGTGCCAGCAGCTTGGTTCAGAATTCACCCCTCCACTTT.

This clone was observed a handful of times. This chain uses TRBV4-3 with TRBJ1-4, with a weak D call TRBD1 (6 bases). The CDR3 spans 16 residues. Germline V gene lookup returns CDR1 LGHNA and CDR2 YSLEER. V gave up 0 bases and J gave up 4 bases, with 12 bases separating them. This chain's CDR3 is CASSQEGGGLNEKLFF. CDR3 DNA: TGCGCCAGCAGCCAAGAGGGAGGGGGACTTAATGAAAAACTGTTTTTT.

The V and J genes are TRBV15 and TRBJ1-4; D unresolved. The V and J ends lost 4 bases and 7 bases respectively, with 22 bases between them. Germline V lookup: CDR1 LNHNV, CDR2 YYDKDF (reference sequence). CDR3 length: 17 residues. This CDR3 reads CATSNLLGLRLSEKLFF. The CDR3 DNA reads TGTGCCACCAGCAACCTCCTCGGGTTACGTCTCAGTGAAAAACTGTTTTTT.

The chain carries TRBV6-1 and TRBJ2-2; D possibly corresponds to TRBD2 (6 bases). V was trimmed by 6 bases and J by 3 bases, leaving 8 bases between them. This CDR3 comprises 13 residues. Germline V gives CDR1 MNHNS, CDR2 SASEGT. The CDR3 DNA reads as TGTGCCAGCAGAGAGCGGGACACCGGGGAGCTGTTTTTT. This translates into CASRERDTGELFF.

The chain carries TRBV4-3 and TRBJ1-2, with D perhaps matching TRBD1 (5 bases). V lost 0 bases, J lost 2 bases, and 10 bases lay in between. The CDR3 length is 15 residues. Per germline, CDR1 LGHNA and CDR2 YSLEER. The CDR3 DNA follows: TGCGCCAGCAGCCAAGAACTGGCAGGGAACTATGGCTACACCTTC. Translation: CASSQELAGNYGYTF.

This clone has just a few counts. The rearrangement uses TRBV14 and TRBJ1-2, with 9 bases lining up with TRBD1. After removal of 0 bases from V and 12 bases from J, the junction contained 5 bases not matched to a gene. CDR3 length equals 13 residues. Germline values: CDR1 SGHDN, CDR2 FVKESK. In nucleotides, the CDR3 is TGTGCCAGCAGCCAAGATGGAAGACAGGGGGACACCTTC. Its translation is CASSQDGRQGDTF.

The chain carries TRBV29-1 and TRBJ1-2, with D hard to call. CDR3 size: 13 residues. The V and J ends lost 2 bases and 6 bases respectively, with 13 bases between them. Germline V gene data show CDR1 as SQVTM and CDR2 as ANQGSEA. The CDR3 sequence is CSVEWRRHNGYTF. The CDR3 region has the DNA TGCAGCGTTGAATGGAGGAGACATAATGGCTACACCTTC. Full variable domain (rest looked up from reference TRBV29-1 and TRBJ1-2): SAVISQKPSRDICQRGTSLTIQCQVDSQVTMMFWYRQQPGQSLTLIATANQGSEATYESGFVIDKFPISRPNLTFSTLTVSNMSPEDSSIYLCSVEWRRHNGYTFGSGTRLTVV.

This clone occurred a few times. The chain carries TRBV4-3 and TRBJ1-1; 8 positions agree with TRBD1. V lost 4 bases and J lost 7; bases outside the gene matches: 14. CDR1 is LGHNA and CDR2 is YSLEER in the germline V gene. This CDR3 comprises 16 residues. CDR3 coding DNA: TGCGCCAGCAGCCGCGGTAATTACAGGGGGACGGGTGAAGCTTTCTTT. It yields the protein CASSRGNYRGTGEAFF.

The CDR3 bases are TGTGCCAGCAGTTCCCGCCTAGACCGGTACTTC. This codes for CASSSRLDRYF. V usage is TRBV25-1 and J usage is TRBJ2-5; D unclear. This CDR3 comprises 11 residues. Per germline, CDR1 MGHDK and CDR2 SYGVNS. V lost 5 bases and J 13 bases, leaving 14 bases between the germline ends.

The rearrangement links TRBV2 to TRBJ1-2; D ambiguous. The length of the CDR3 is 11 residues. Trimming shortened V by 7 bases and J by 7 bases, and 10 bases separated the two germline ends. Germline V gives CDR1 SNHLY, CDR2 FYNNEI. The CDR3 here is CASTKETGYTF. CDR3 DNA sequence: TGTGCCAGCACAAAGGAGACTGGCTACACCTTC.

This chain connects TRBV7-7 to TRBJ2-1, with D maybe TRBD1 (6 bases). Germline values: CDR1 SSHAT, CDR2 FNYEAQ (reference sequence). CDR3 size: 12 residues. V lost 4 bases and J 7 bases, leaving 8 bases between the germline ends. The CDR3 reads CASSSQGNEQFF. CDR3 bases: TGTGCCAGCAGCTCCCAGGGGAATGAGCAGTTCTTC.

As DNA, the CDR3 is TGTGCCAGCAGTTTATCCCCGGGACACTACGAGCAGTACTTC. As protein: CASSLSPGHYEQYF. The V and J genes are TRBV28 and TRBJ2-7, with a possible D match to TRBD1 (6 bases). This CDR3 contains 14 residues. The V and J ends lost 1 base and 3 bases respectively, with 10 bases between them. Germline V gene sequence: CDR1 MDHEN, CDR2 SYDVKM.

The chain couples TRBV2 to TRBJ2-7; a weak D match, TRBD1 (6 bases). Trimming removed 6 bases from V and 3 bases from J, with 9 bases in between. This CDR3 spans 12 amino acids. The germline V gene has CDR1 SNHLY and CDR2 FYNNEI. In DNA form, the CDR3 reads TGTGCCAGCAGCTACAGGGACTACGAGCAGTACTTC. Its translation is CASSYRDYEQYF.

V gene TRBV27 combines with J gene TRBJ1-3; the D is unclear. The CDR3 covers 13 residues. With 1 base removed from V and 4 bases from J, the gap between germline ends came to 5 bases. Per the germline V gene, CDR1 is MNHEY and CDR2 is SMNVEV (reference sequence). The CDR3 is CASSLWQGNTIYF. DNA for the CDR3: TGTGCCAGCAGTTTATGGCAGGGAAACACCATATATTTT.

The chain joins TRBV29-1 to TRBJ1-1; D gene uncertain. V was cut by 3 bases and J by 11 bases, with 13 bases left in between. The CDR3 is 11 residues long. CDR1 and CDR2 (germline): SQVTM, ANQGSEA. CDR3 bases: TGCAGCGTTGAGGAGGCCCGGGTGGCTTTCTTT. Translation: CSVEEARVAFF.

This clone was seen more than once but under ten times. The V call is TRBV10-3, the J call TRBJ2-3, with no clear D. Trimming removed 11 bases at V and 4 bases at J, with 13 bases between. The CDR3 is 12 residues long. Germline assignment: CDR1 ENHRY and CDR2 SYGVKD. DNA for the CDR3: TGTGCCGCCAAAAGCAACGCAGATACGCAGTATTTT. This encodes CAAKSNADTQYF.

V usage is TRBV18 and J usage is TRBJ1-2; TRBD1 matches 7 bases. V lost 1 base and J lost 8; bases outside the gene matches: 4. This CDR3 has 13 amino acids. Germline V gene sequence: CDR1 KGHSH, CDR2 LQKENI. CDR3 residues: CASSPRTGGGYTF. The CDR3 DNA follows: TGTGCCAGCTCACCACGGACAGGTGGAGGCTACACCTTC.